A selection of T cell receptor beta chains follows, all from one sample in a study of alternative splicing in chronic myeloid leukemia remission. TCRdb re-called the bulk RNA-seq reads, yielding one record per CDR3 amino acid sequence without DNA. Of some 400 distinct CDR3 sequences listed, almost 98% are singletons. The sequenced material came from PBMCs. The receptors stem from a person aged 25 to 55 in good health. The CDR3 runs from the conserved cysteine through the conserved F or W. Fields, in order: V gene, J gene, clone size, CDR3 protein. Rows give clone size only sometimes, using once, few, many, or a class for an expanded clone.

v_gene: TRBV20/OR9-2; j_gene: TRBJ2-3; abundance: NA; CDR3aa: CSALGYSITDTQYF
v_gene: TRBV5-1; j_gene: TRBJ2-2; abundance: NA; CDR3aa: CASSLELNTGELFF
v_gene: TRBV28; j_gene: TRBJ1-1; abundance: NA; CDR3aa: CASSVMGGGYTEAFF
v_gene: TRBV24/OR9-2; j_gene: TRBJ2-2; abundance: NA; CDR3aa: CATSDWGRGGLFF
v_gene: TRBV20-1; j_gene: TRBJ2-1; abundance: once; CDR3aa: CSAVSISEQFF
v_gene: TRBV29-1; j_gene: TRBJ1-5; abundance: NA; CDR3aa: CSVVMGGDQPQHF
v_gene: TRBV13; j_gene: TRBJ2-2; abundance: once; CDR3aa: CASTARAGGGSRTGELFF
v_gene: TRBV10-3; j_gene: TRBJ2-3; abundance: NA; CDR3aa: CAISVTTPRTDTQYF
v_gene: TRBV20-1; j_gene: TRBJ1-1; abundance: NA; CDR3aa: CSARDRSNTEAFF
v_gene: TRBV19; j_gene: TRBJ1-1; abundance: NA; CDR3aa: CASRQGDTEAFF
v_gene: TRBV20-1; j_gene: TRBJ1-1; abundance: NA; CDR3aa: CSARDLLSNTEAFF
v_gene: TRBV15; j_gene: TRBJ2-5; abundance: NA; CDR3aa: CATSINRGQETQYF
v_gene: TRBV9; j_gene: TRBJ2-7; abundance: NA; CDR3aa: CASSVGGTSGEQYF
v_gene: TRBV29-1; j_gene: TRBJ2-1; abundance: once; CDR3aa: CSLRLPGGPFGNEQFF
v_gene: TRBV19; j_gene: TRBJ1-1; abundance: NA; CDR3aa: CASSLLLTGNTEAFF
v_gene: TRBV7-9; j_gene: TRBJ2-7; abundance: NA; CDR3aa: CASSFESLYEQYF
v_gene: TRBV10-3; j_gene: TRBJ1-4; abundance: NA; CDR3aa: CATNRAFDEKLFF
v_gene: TRBV24/OR9-2; j_gene: TRBJ1-5; abundance: NA; CDR3aa: CATRRTDSNQPQHF
v_gene: TRBV6-2/TRBV6-3; j_gene: TRBJ2-3; abundance: once; CDR3aa: CASSYLVKLAGVRDTQYF
v_gene: TRBV5-4; j_gene: TRBJ1-1; abundance: NA; CDR3aa: CASSFIENTEAFF
v_gene: TRBV12-3/TRBV12-4; j_gene: TRBJ1-2; abundance: NA; CDR3aa: CASSPPTVPYGYTF
v_gene: TRBV28; j_gene: TRBJ2-5; abundance: NA; CDR3aa: CASSLGLAGSRETQYF
v_gene: TRBV12-3/TRBV12-4; j_gene: TRBJ1-1; abundance: NA; CDR3aa: CASSLGGTLNTEAFF
v_gene: TRBV27; j_gene: TRBJ2-1; abundance: NA; CDR3aa: CASSKQTGVEQFF